These 26 T cell receptor beta chains share one sample of origin, sequenced in a study of T-cell reconstitution after alpha-beta-depleted transplantation in children. Construction of the TCRbeta library involved unique molecular identifiers. TCRdb re-derived calls from the PCR reads in MiXCR, one entry per CDR3 protein. The top ten hold about 22% of the sample, which has more than 75,000 distinct CDR3 sequences, 20% to 25% seen once. This sample comprised PBMCs, obtained before TCRalphabeta/CD19-depleted stem cell transplant. The receptors originated from a boy aged 2 to 10 with acute lymphoblastic leukemia, due to receive a stem cell transplant.

This rearrangement joins TRBV2 to TRBJ1-3, with 7 bases that match TRBD1. This CDR3 region has 17 residues. Germline V gives CDR1 SNHLY, CDR2 FYNNEI. J gave up 0 bases and V 1 base, and 6 bases lay outside the gene matches. The CDR3 here is CASSEDSGTASGNTIYF. In DNA, the CDR3 is TGTGCCAGCAGTGAAGATTCCGGGACAGCCTCTGGAAACACCATATATTTT.

The chain couples TRBV28 to TRBJ2-4; 9 nucleotides match TRBD1. Germline trimming cut 8 bases from V and 7 bases from J; bases unmatched to any gene: 6. From germline, CDR1 is MDHEN and CDR2 SYDVKM. The CDR3 is 13 residues long. The CDR3 is CASRTGVRNIQYF. The CDR3 DNA reads as TGTGCCAGCCGGACAGGGGTGAGGAACATTCAGTACTTC. Drawing the rest from reference TRBV28 and TRBJ2-4, the complete variable domain is DVKVTQSSRYLVKRTGEKVFLECVQDMDHENMFWYRQDPGLGLRLIYFSYDVKMKEKGDIPEGYSVSREKKERFSLILESASTNQTSMYLCASRTGVRNIQYFGAGTRLSVL.

The chain joins TRBV7-2 to TRBJ2-7; no definite D call. CDR3 length: 11 amino acids. The germline V gene has CDR1 SGHTA and CDR2 FQGNSA. The V end lost 5 bases, the J end lost 4 bases, and 6 bases lay between the germline ends. In DNA form, the CDR3 reads TGTGCCAGCAGCCCGGAATACGAGCAGTACTTC. It specifies CASSPEYEQYF.

This clonotype was seen repeatedly, ten times or more. V is TRBV12-3 or TRBV12-4 and J is TRBJ2-7; 7 bases line up with TRBD1. Trimming removed 1 base from V and 5 bases from J; junction bases left unmatched: 11. CDR3 length equals 16 residues. CDR3 region: CASSLGFVGQGDEQYF. For the CDR3, the DNA is TGTGCCAGCAGTTTAGGTTTCGTGGGTCAGGGGGACGAGCAGTACTTC.

This clonotype turned up a few times. This chain links TRBV4-2 with TRBJ2-2; no firm D call. Germline CDR1 is LGHNA and CDR2 is YNFKEQ. This CDR3 spans 16 amino acids. The germline V and J ends were trimmed by 1 base and 0 bases, with 9 bases remaining between them. CDR3 protein: CASSQAYRTNTGELFF. In nucleotides, the CDR3 is TGTGCCAGCAGCCAAGCGTACAGAACGAACACCGGGGAGCTGTTTTTT.

In its sample, this clonotype was seen once. This sequence joins TRBV4-1 and TRBJ1-2, with 8 bases identical to TRBD1. Looked up from germline, CDR1 is MGHRA and CDR2 is YSYEKL. The trim removed 1 base at V and 4 bases at J, leaving 2 bases unmatched. This CDR3 is built from 14 residues. The CDR3 region is CASSQGTGGYGYTF. CDR3 in DNA: TGCGCCAGCAGCCAAGGCACAGGGGGCTATGGCTACACCTTC.

This chain uses TRBV9 with TRBJ1-2; D remains ambiguous. CDR1 and CDR2 (germline): SGDLS, YYNGEE. The ends were cut back, 2 bases at V and 7 bases at J, with 12 bases in the middle. CDR3 length: 13 amino acids. The CDR3 DNA reads TGTGCCAGCAGCGTGACCCGGACTGGTGGCTACACCTTC. This sequence encodes CASSVTRTGGYTF.

This clonotype has only a few counts. This rearrangement joins TRBV9 to TRBJ2-5; D is undetermined. The CDR3 sequence is 12 residues long. Germline assignment: CDR1 SGDLS and CDR2 YYNGEE. Deletions cut 0 bases from V and 10 bases from J, with 10 bases between. CDR3 sequence (DNA): TGTGCCAGCAGCGTAGACCAAGAGGTCCAGTACTTC. This codes for CASSVDQEVQYF. Looking up the rest from reference TRBV9 and TRBJ2-5 gives the full variable domain: DSGVTQTPKHLITATGQRVTLRCSPRSGDLSVYWYQQSLDQGLQFLIQYYNGEERAKGNILERFSAQQFPDLHSELNLSSLELGDSALYFCASSVDQEVQYFGPGTRLLVL.

J is TRBJ1-6 and V is TRBV5-5; 7 positions match TRBD1. This CDR3 is 14 amino acids long. After removal of 4 bases from V and 6 bases from J, the junction contained 4 bases not matched to a gene. From germline, CDR1 is SGHKS and CDR2 YYEKEE (reference sequence). The CDR3 loop reads CASSLQGFNSPLHF. The CDR3 DNA reads as TGTGCCAGCAGCCTACAGGGGTTTAATTCACCCCTCCACTTT. Looking up the rest from reference TRBV5-5 and TRBJ1-6 gives the full variable domain: DAGVTQSPTHLIKTRGQQVTLRCSPISGHKSVSWYQQVLGQGPQFIFQYYEKEERGRGNFPDRFSARQFPNYSSELNVNALLLGDSALYLCASSLQGFNSPLHFGNGTRLTVT.

The chain is built from TRBV6-1 and TRBJ1-6; D is possibly TRBD1 (5 bases). The CDR3 totals 16 residues. Germline values: CDR1 MNHNS, CDR2 SASEGT. V was pared by 4 bases and J by 5 bases, with 15 bases between. The CDR3 loop is CASSGAPGRDNSPLHF. The CDR3, as DNA: TGTGCCAGCAGTGGAGCCCCGGGACGGGATAATTCACCCCTCCACTTT.

The chain is built from TRBV5-1 and TRBJ1-6; D remains unclear. This CDR3 is built from 17 residues. The germline V and J ends were trimmed by 3 bases and 5 bases, with 18 bases remaining between them. Germline CDR1 and CDR2: SGHRS and YFSETQ. The CDR3 bases are TGCGCCAGCAGCTCGAAACCCTTCTTGAAGGATAATTCACCCCTCCACTTT. Its translation is CASSSKPFLKDNSPLHF.

This clonotype occurred a few times. V usage is TRBV6-1 and J usage is TRBJ2-7; D may be TRBD2 (6 bases). Germline V gives CDR1 MNHNS, CDR2 SASEGT. Deletions cut 0 bases from V and 3 bases from J, with 12 bases between. The CDR3 totals 15 residues. The CDR3 nucleotides are TGTGCCAGCAGTGAAGCCGGAGGGACCGTCTACGAGCAGTACTTC. This encodes CASSEAGGTVYEQYF.

This clonotype was detected ten times or more. CDR3 protein: CASSVPGQGPDTQYF. The CDR3 region has the DNA TGTGCCAGCAGCGTACCGGGACAGGGTCCGGATACGCAGTATTTT. The chain joins TRBV28 to TRBJ2-3; 9 bases line up with TRBD1. J lost 6 bases, V lost 6 bases, and 10 bases had no gene match. Germline V gene lookup returns CDR1 MDHEN and CDR2 SYDVKM. The CDR3 length is 15 residues. The complete variable domain, with remaining parts taken from reference TRBV28 and TRBJ2-3, reads DVKVTQSSRYLVKRTGEKVFLECVQDMDHENMFWYRQDPGLGLRLIYFSYDVKMKEKGDIPEGYSVSREKKERFSLILESASTNQTSMYLCASSVPGQGPDTQYFGPGTRLTVL.

This clonotype was picked up a small number of times. The CDR3 protein is CSAYQKRGTSGPQETQYF. The CDR3 nucleotides read TGCAGTGCTTACCAAAAACGTGGGACTAGCGGACCTCAAGAGACCCAGTACTTC. The chain is built from TRBV20-1 and TRBJ2-5; 11 positions match TRBD2. J was trimmed by 2 bases and V by 5 bases; bases with no gene match: 16. Germline CDR1 is DFQATT and CDR2 is SNEGSKA (reference sequence). The CDR3 has 18 amino acids.

V gene TRBV6-1 combines with J gene TRBJ2-1; D unresolved. The CDR3 totals 14 residues. CDR1 and CDR2 (germline): MNHNS, SASEGT. Deletions cut 5 bases from V and 10 bases from J, with 18 bases between. CDR3 residues: CASSPHLENREQFF. The CDR3 DNA follows: TGTGCCAGCAGTCCACACCTGGAGAACCGGGAGCAGTTCTTC.

The sample holds many counts of this clonotype. The chain is built from TRBV20-1 and TRBJ2-3, with D maybe TRBD2 (6 bases). The V gene lost 5 bases and the J gene lost 2 bases, with 17 bases spanning the gap. Germline values: CDR1 DFQATT, CDR2 SNEGSKA (reference sequence). CDR3 size: 15 residues. The CDR3, as DNA: TGCAGTGCTGAAGAAGCGGAGGGGCCCACAGATACGCAGTATTTT. Translated: CSAEEAEGPTDTQYF.

This clonotype has a single count. The V gene is TRBV20-1, the J gene TRBJ2-5; D remains unclear. The CDR3 totals 10 residues. V was trimmed by 4 bases and J by 2 bases, leaving 2 bases between them. Germline V gene data show CDR1 as DFQATT and CDR2 as SNEGSKA (reference sequence). The CDR3: CSANQETQYF. The CDR3, as DNA: TGCAGTGCTAATCAAGAGACCCAGTACTTC.

This clonotype was recorded a few times. This chain joins TRBV28 and TRBJ2-6; 8 nucleotides agree with TRBD1. The ends lost 6 bases at V and 0 bases at J; junction bases unmatched: 4. CDR1 and CDR2 (germline): MDHEN, SYDVKM. The CDR3 extends over 16 amino acids. CDR3 loop: CASSPTGGSGANVLTF. The DNA of the CDR3 is TGTGCCAGCAGCCCAACAGGGGGCTCTGGGGCCAACGTCCTGACTTTC. The full variable domain, its missing parts supplied by reference TRBV28 and TRBJ2-6, is DVKVTQSSRYLVKRTGEKVFLECVQDMDHENMFWYRQDPGLGLRLIYFSYDVKMKEKGDIPEGYSVSREKKERFSLILESASTNQTSMYLCASSPTGGSGANVLTFGAGSRLTVL.

This clonotype has just a few counts. This chain connects TRBV4-2 to TRBJ2-1; D unclear. This CDR3 is built from 14 residues. The germline gives CDR1 LGHNA, CDR2 YNFKEQ. The V gene lost 4 bases and the J gene lost 4 bases, with 11 bases spanning the gap. The CDR3 DNA reads as TGTGCCAGCAGCCCCCGAGAGAGGTACAATGAGCAGTTCTTC. It codes for CASSPRERYNEQFF.

The V call is TRBV4-1, the J call TRBJ2-3, with TRBD2 matching over 9 bases. There are 18 residues in the CDR3. With 4 bases clipped from V and 0 bases from J, the junction kept 11 bases outside the gene matches. CDR1 MGHRA and CDR2 YSYEKL come from the germline V gene. The CDR3 DNA is TGCGCCAGCAGCCCTAAGCGACTAGCGGATGATAGCACAGATACGCAGTATTTT. This encodes CASSPKRLADDSTDTQYF.

This clonotype appeared many times. The V gene is TRBV5-1, the J gene TRBJ2-3; TRBD1 aligns across 9 bases. Unmatched junction bases numbered 8, after V lost 4 bases and J lost 2 bases. This CDR3 is 16 amino acids long. Germline CDR1 reads SGHRS; CDR2 reads YFSETQ. Written as DNA, the CDR3 is TGCGCCAGCAGCCCCACCCGGGACAGGGTCACAGATACGCAGTATTTT. Its protein is CASSPTRDRVTDTQYF. Supplemented by reference TRBV5-1 and TRBJ2-3, the full variable domain reads KAGVTQTPRYLIKTRGQQVTLSCSPISGHRSVSWYQQTPGQGLQFLFEYFSETQRNKGNFPGRFSGRQFSNSRSEMNVSTLELGDSALYLCASSPTRDRVTDTQYFGPGTRLTVL.

This clonotype was detected a few times. The chain uses TRBV20-1 and TRBJ2-7; D is uncertain. V shed 2 bases and J shed 5 bases, with 13 bases lying between them. Germline loops: CDR1 DFQATT, CDR2 SNEGSKA (reference sequence). This CDR3 contains 13 residues. The CDR3 sequence is CSARTLSGNEQYF. DNA of the CDR3: TGCAGTGCTAGAACCCTGTCGGGCAACGAGCAGTACTTC.

This clonotype was counted between two and nine times. This sequence joins TRBV28 and TRBJ2-7, with 8 bases matching TRBD2. Germline CDR1 and CDR2: MDHEN and SYDVKM. The CDR3 is 13 residues long. With V trimmed by 3 bases and J by 5 bases, 3 bases remained unmatched. CDR3 in amino acids: CASSFAGGHEQYF. The DNA of the CDR3 is TGTGCCAGCAGTTTCGCGGGGGGCCACGAGCAGTACTTC.

This clonotype has just a few counts. V gene TRBV20-1 combines with J gene TRBJ2-2; D not certain. The CDR3 loop spans 15 amino acids. Germline CDR1 and CDR2: DFQATT and SNEGSKA (reference sequence). With 6 bases removed from V and 1 base from J, the gap between germline ends came to 15 bases. For the CDR3, the DNA is TGCAGTGCCCATGCGCTCGTTTGGAACACCGGGGAGCTGTTTTTT. Protein product: CSAHALVWNTGELFF.

This clonotype has just a few counts. V usage is TRBV18 and J usage is TRBJ2-5; D is ambiguous. This CDR3 contains 14 residues. The germline V and J ends were trimmed by 1 base and 4 bases, with 10 bases remaining between them. The germline gives CDR1 KGHSH, CDR2 LQKENI. The CDR3 region is CASSPQVSSETQYF. The CDR3 DNA sequence: TGTGCCAGCTCACCACAAGTCAGTTCAGAGACCCAGTACTTC.

The CDR3 bases are TGTGCCAGCAGTTTAAGGCGGAGCGAGAGTACGCAGTATTTT. Translating it yields CASSLRRSESTQYF. This rearrangement joins TRBV27 to TRBJ2-3; D is uncertain. Germline CDR1 is MNHEY and CDR2 is SMNVEV (reference sequence). Deletions cut 2 bases from V and 8 bases from J, with 14 bases between. The CDR3 runs 14 residues.